The rows below give T cell receptor beta chains drawn from one sample of a study of regulatory T cells in long-lasting Graves disease. TCRdb re-derived calls from the multiplex PCR reads in MiXCR, one entry per CDR3 protein. Seen here are approximately 400,000 distinct CDR3 sequences, roughly 12% observed once, and the top ten hold about 20%. These same records also appear under a second study, on T cells in Graves' hyperthyroidism and ophthalmopathy.

The source was peripheral blood mononuclear cells (PBMCs), collected at new diagnosis, from a patient treated with antithyroid drugs. The receptors derive from a woman younger than 35 with Graves disease. Each CDR3 is given with its conserved first and last residue. The order of the fields is D gene, clone size, V gene, J gene, CDR3 protein, CDR3 DNA. The D gene is left open where the match is weak. Not every row has a clone size; where given, it reads once, few, many or a size class.

D: TRBD1
size: many
V: TRBV20-1
J: TRBJ1-1
CDR3: CSARWDRGGTEAFF
DNA: TGCAGTGCTAGATGGGACAGGGGCGGCACTGAAGCTTTCTTT

D: -
size: many
V: TRBV12-3/TRBV12-4
J: TRBJ2-3
CDR3: CASSSLGVGTDTQYF
DNA: TGTGCCAGCAGTTCCCTGGGGGTTGGCACAGATACGCAGTATTTT

D: -
size: many
V: TRBV20-1
J: TRBJ2-3
CDR3: CSARVPVGFTDTQYF
DNA: TGCAGTGCTAGAGTGCCCGTGGGTTTCACAGATACGCAGTATTTT

D: -
size: many
V: TRBV28
J: TRBJ2-5
CDR3: CASSLPPGLRETQYF
DNA: TGTGCCAGCAGTTTGCCTCCAGGGCTTAGGGAGACCCAGTACTTC

D: TRBD1
size: many
V: TRBV20-1
J: TRBJ2-7
CDR3: CSARVLGTATYEQYF
DNA: TGCAGTGCTAGAGTTTTGGGGACAGCCACCTACGAGCAGTACTTC

D: TRBD2
size: few
V: TRBV2
J: TRBJ2-3
CDR3: CASKEAGGPGTDTQYF
DNA: TGTGCCAGCAAAGAGGCGGGAGGGCCGGGCACAGATACGCAGTATTTT

D: -
size: -
V: TRBV4-1
J: TRBJ2-2
CDR3: CASSQAATTFTGELFF
DNA: TGCGCCAGCAGCCAAGCGGCTACTACTTTCACCGGGGAGCTGTTTTTT

D: -
size: many
V: TRBV20-1
J: TRBJ2-1
CDR3: CSARDQGPTRDNEQFF
DNA: TGCAGTGCTAGAGATCAGGGGCCCACGAGGGACAATGAGCAGTTCTTC

D: -
size: many
V: TRBV6-5
J: TRBJ2-1
CDR3: CASSYGPKEQFF
DNA: TGTGCCAGCAGTTACGGTCCGAAGGAGCAGTTCTTC

D: -
size: -
V: TRBV5-6
J: TRBJ1-5
CDR3: CASNVSWNQPQHF
DNA: TGTGCCAGCAACGTATCCTGGAATCAGCCCCAGCATTTT

D: -
size: few
V: TRBV4-1
J: TRBJ2-5
CDR3: CASSQGSGRYQETQYF
DNA: TGCGCCAGCAGCCAAGGAAGTGGGAGGTACCAAGAGACCCAGTACTTC

D: TRBD2
size: many
V: TRBV20-1
J: TRBJ2-5
CDR3: CSARLAGRGETQYF
DNA: TGCAGTGCTAGACTAGCGGGGCGAGGGGAGACCCAGTACTTC

D: TRBD1
size: many
V: TRBV6-2/TRBV6-3
J: TRBJ1-5
CDR3: CASSYSDRGYQPQHF
DNA: TGTGCCAGCAGTTACTCGGACAGGGGATATCAGCCCCAGCATTTT

D: TRBD2
size: -
V: TRBV7-2
J: TRBJ2-2
CDR3: CASSLVAGAVTGELFF
DNA: TGTGCCAGCAGCTTAGTGGCGGGAGCGGTCACCGGGGAGCTGTTTTTT

D: -
size: many
V: TRBV5-1
J: TRBJ1-1
CDR3: CASSALVGFEAFF
DNA: TGCGCCAGCAGCGCTCTGGTGGGTTTTGAAGCTTTCTTT

D: -
size: many
V: TRBV20-1
J: TRBJ1-3
CDR3: CSARPGVEGTIYF
DNA: TGCAGTGCTAGGCCGGGGGTCGAAGGCACCATATATTTT